This T cell receptor beta chain was captured by sequencing in a study of T cells after posttransplantation cyclophosphamide. The naive gate required viable CD3+CD4+ or CD3+CD8+ cells with CCR7+CD45RA+CD45RO-CD95-CD27+CD28+ phenotype. With respect to this clone: Its target is not known.

Study findings and constraints: Donor-recipient repertoire similarity was low at 1-2 months, rising over year one.

Germline V gene data show CDR1 as SGDLS and CDR2 as YYNGEE. V was pared by 0 bases and J by 4 bases, with 2 bases of the junction left unmatched. The CDR3 loop spans 14 amino acids. The protocol was immunoSEQ multiplex PCR, while the TCRdb copy is restricted to in-frame clones and leaves out a portion. Counted here are roughly 23,000 clones, 95% to 98% occurring once; the ten biggest clones make up over 0.1%. This TCR came from a man between 50 and 59 years old in good health, CMV-negative, and a related stem cell transplant donor. Sequencing used naive CD4+ T cells sorted from PBMCs. This sequence joins TRBV9 and TRBJ2-5, with TRBD2 matching 8 bases. The CDR3 DNA is TGTGCCAGCAGCGTAGCAGGACTAGCAGAGACCCAGTACTTC. This translates into CASSVAGLAETQYF.